Below are 31 T cell receptor beta chains sequenced from a single sample in a study of T cell responses to AZD1222 COVID-19 vaccine. Produced via immunoSEQ multiplex PCR; TCRdb's table is partial and in-frame only. The data contain under 150,000 clones, around 94% of them singletons. This specimen was peripheral blood, taken 28 days after the second AZD1222 dose. All receptors derive from an adult who received the AZD1222 COVID-19 vaccine.

This CDR3 reads CASSLAAREPYNEQFF. CDR3 nucleotide sequence: TGTGCCAGCAGCTTAGCGGCGCGGGAACCCTACAATGAGCAGTTCTTC. This chain joins TRBV7-6 and TRBJ2-1; perhaps TRBD2 as D (6 bases). V lost 0 bases to trimming and J lost 2 bases, with 11 bases between them. Germline CDR1 SGHVS, CDR2 FNYEAQ. The CDR3 contains 16 residues.

The chain links TRBV24-1 to TRBJ2-1; possible D gene TRBD1, 6 bases. The germline V gene has CDR1 KGHDR and CDR2 SFDVKD. Trimming shortened V by 3 bases and J by 1 base, and 9 bases separated the two germline ends. The CDR3 loop spans 15 amino acids. CDR3 in amino acids: CATSDQQGSYNEQFF. CDR3 coding DNA: TGTGCCACCAGTGATCAACAGGGTTCCTACAATGAGCAGTTCTTC.

The rearrangement uses TRBV5-1 and TRBJ1-2; D is unclear. The CDR3 covers 15 residues. Per the germline V gene, CDR1 is SGHRS and CDR2 is YFSETQ. Trimming left V 1 base short and J 1 base short, with 11 bases between. CDR3 protein: CASSLSFEGNYGYTF. The CDR3 DNA reads TGCGCCAGCAGCTTGAGTTTCGAAGGTAACTATGGCTACACCTTC.

The V and J genes are TRBV6-5 and TRBJ1-1; D uncertain. Between the trimmed V and J ends, which lost 1 base and 3 bases, there was a span of 9 bases. This CDR3 region has 14 residues. Looked up from germline, CDR1 is MNHEY and CDR2 is SVGAGI. Here the CDR3 reads CASSYLPSDTEAFF. Here the CDR3 DNA reads TGTGCCAGCAGTTACTTACCTTCGGACACTGAAGCTTTCTTT.

This clone was counted only a few times. V usage is TRBV6-1 and J usage is TRBJ1-3, with 7 bases lining up with TRBD1. Germline V lookup: CDR1 MNHNS, CDR2 SASEGT. This CDR3 spans 16 amino acids. The V segment lost 2 bases and the J segment 4 bases; nucleotides outside the gene matches: 8. The CDR3 nucleotides are TGTGCCAGCAGTGAACCCCAGGGGGAACGGGGAAACACCATATATTTT. It yields the protein CASSEPQGERGNTIYF.

The rearrangement uses TRBV5-6 and TRBJ1-4, with a weak D call TRBD1 (6 bases). The V end was cut by 3 bases, the J end by 7 bases, with 16 bases between. Germline CDR1 is SGHDT and CDR2 is YYEEEE. The length of the CDR3 is 15 residues. The DNA for the CDR3 is TGTGCCAGCAGCTGGGCCGGGACAAGGAGTGAAAAACTGTTTTTT. This sequence encodes CASSWAGTRSEKLFF.

CDR3 residues: CASKTGADTEAFF. CDR3 nucleotides: TGTGCCAGCAAGACAGGGGCGGACACTGAAGCTTTCTTT. The genes are TRBV28 and TRBJ1-1; TRBD1 matches at 8 bases. The germline CDR1 and CDR2 sequences are MDHEN and SYDVKM. The CDR3 has 13 amino acids. V was pared by 7 bases and J by 3 bases, with 4 bases of the junction left unmatched.

The chain is built from TRBV6-2 or TRBV6-3 and TRBJ2-5; TRBD2 might be the D (6 bases). The CDR3 is 13 residues long. The V and J ends lost 5 bases and 1 base respectively, with 8 bases between them. CDR1 is MNHEY and CDR2 is SVGEGT in the germline V gene. Written as DNA, the CDR3 is TGTGCCAGCAGTGGGGGGTTCCAAGAGACCCAGTACTTC. Its translation: CASSGGFQETQYF.

This rearrangement joins TRBV6-1 to TRBJ2-1; 10 nucleotides match TRBD2. Germline V gene lookup returns CDR1 MNHNS and CDR2 SASEGT. V lost 2 bases, J lost 0 bases, and 7 bases stayed unmatched. The CDR3 sequence is 18 residues long. CDR3 region: CASSEKREGESSYNEQFF. The CDR3 DNA follows: TGTGCCAGCAGTGAAAAGCGGGAGGGAGAGAGCTCCTACAATGAGCAGTTCTTC.

This chain links TRBV27 with TRBJ1-5, with TRBD1 identical over 9 bases. The CDR3 is 16 residues long. Germline V CDR1 and CDR2: MNHEY, SMNVEV (reference sequence). The J segment lost 3 bases and the V segment lost 8 bases, leaving 11 bases of the junction unmatched. CDR3: CASGPRDRVTNQPQHF. Here the CDR3 DNA reads TGTGCCAGCGGACCCCGGGACAGGGTTACCAATCAGCCCCAGCATTTT.

V usage is TRBV4-2 and J usage is TRBJ1-2; 8 nucleotides line up with TRBD1. There are 15 residues in the CDR3. The ends lost 6 bases at V and 12 bases at J; junction bases unmatched: 18. Germline-derived CDR1 and CDR2 are LGHNA and YNFKEQ. The CDR3 coding sequence is TGTGCCAGCAGTTTAGTGGGGGACAGGAGCTCTGGGAACACCTTC. Its translation is CASSLVGDRSSGNTF.

The rearrangement links TRBV6-5 to TRBJ1-4, with D unresolved. This CDR3 spans 16 amino acids. V dropped 4 bases and J dropped 1 base, with 13 bases sitting between them. Germline V gene lookup returns CDR1 MNHEY and CDR2 SVGAGI. In DNA form, the CDR3 reads TGTGCCAGCAGTTTCTCCTGGACGGTAACTAATGAAAAACTGTTTTTT. Its protein product is CASSFSWTVTNEKLFF.

The chain couples TRBV29-1 to TRBJ2-5, with D perhaps given as TRBD1 or TRBD2 (6 bases each). Deletions cut 8 bases from V and 7 bases from J, with 20 bases between. The CDR3 runs 13 residues. CDR1 is SQVTM, CDR2 ANQGSEA, per germline. Written as DNA, the CDR3 is TGCAGCACTGTCCCGGGGGCGGAGGGGACCCAGTACTTC. Encoded protein: CSTVPGAEGTQYF.

This chain connects TRBV28 to TRBJ1-2; D is ambiguous. V lost 4 bases, J lost 2 bases, and 11 bases lay in between. The CDR3 is 14 residues long. The germline V gene encodes CDR1 MDHEN and CDR2 SYDVKM. The CDR3: CASSSPGGNYGYTF. The CDR3, as DNA: TGTGCCAGCAGTTCCCCGGGAGGGAACTATGGCTACACCTTC.

The J gene is TRBJ1-6, the V gene TRBV28; unclear D gene. Germline CDR1 and CDR2: MDHEN and SYDVKM. The CDR3 has 17 residues. V dropped 1 base and J dropped 1 base, with 11 bases sitting between them. In DNA, the CDR3 is TGTGCCAGCAGTTTATTCGGGCACTGGTCCTATAATTCACCCCTCCACTTT. It encodes CASSLFGHWSYNSPLHF.

The CDR3 is CASSYDSHYNSPLHF. As DNA, the CDR3 is TGTGCCAGCAGTTACGACAGTCACTATAATTCACCCCTCCACTTT. The V and J genes are TRBV6-2 or TRBV6-3 and TRBJ1-6; perhaps TRBD1 as D (5 bases). Trimming removed 2 bases from V and 3 bases from J, with 8 bases in between. CDR3 length equals 15 residues. Germline CDR1 is MNHEY and CDR2 is SVGEGT.

This chain links TRBV6-6 with TRBJ1-1; a possible D gene is TRBD1 (5 bases). The germline V gene has CDR1 MNHNY and CDR2 SVGAGI (reference sequence). The CDR3 consists of 13 residues. Trimming cost V 2 bases and J 6 bases, with 10 bases left between them. CDR3 DNA sequence: TGTGCCAGCAGTTACGGGGGAGCGGCTGAAGCTTTCTTT. The encoded protein is CASSYGGAAEAFF.

This clone was observed a single time. J is TRBJ2-2 and V is TRBV7-3; tentatively, D is TRBD2 (6 bases). Germline values: CDR1 SGHTA, CDR2 FQGTGA. Trimming stripped 5 bases from V and 8 bases from J, with 18 bases between. There are 15 residues in the CDR3. Here the CDR3 DNA reads TGTGCCAGCAGCGGTACCGGGACTCAAGGAGGGGAGCTGTTTTTT. Protein product: CASSGTGTQGGELFF.

The V and J genes are TRBV2 and TRBJ2-3; D remains ambiguous. Trimming cost V 7 bases and J 0 bases, with 11 bases left between them. Germline lookup yields CDR1 SNHLY and CDR2 FYNNEI. This CDR3 region has 14 residues. In nucleotides, the CDR3 is TGTGCCAGCACCCTCCGTCTCAGCACAGATACGCAGTATTTT. Translation gives CASTLRLSTDTQYF.

The V and J genes are TRBV15 and TRBJ2-7; D is unclear. There are 15 residues in the CDR3. Germline CDR1 is LNHNV and CDR2 is YYDKDF (reference sequence). The V end was cut by 0 bases, the J end by 2 bases, with 11 bases between. CDR3 sequence (DNA): TGTGCCACCAGCAGAGATCACCAGCCCACCTACGAGCAGTACTTC. It yields the protein CATSRDHQPTYEQYF.

This clone was seen a single time. The chain couples TRBV5-5 to TRBJ1-4; 9 bases are shared with TRBD1. CDR3 length equals 14 residues. V was pared by 4 bases and J by 5 bases, with 3 bases of the junction left unmatched. Germline assignment: CDR1 SGHKS and CDR2 YYEKEE (reference sequence). CDR3 DNA: TGTGCCAGCAGCCGGACAGGGGAGAATGAAAAACTGTTTTTT. Protein sequence: CASSRTGENEKLFF.

A single count supports this clone. The V call is TRBV7-9, the J call TRBJ2-3; D might be TRBD2 (5 bases). The V and J ends lost 10 bases and 0 bases respectively, with 14 bases between them. Germline assignment: CDR1 SEHNR and CDR2 FQNEAQ (reference sequence). The CDR3 is 14 residues long. The CDR3 bases are TGTGCCATCACAAGCGGTTATAGCACAGATACGCAGTATTTT. This translates into CAITSGYSTDTQYF.

The chain combines TRBV19 with TRBJ1-5; D is unresolved. Germline CDR1 is LNHDA and CDR2 is SQIVND (reference sequence). CDR3 size: 15 residues. Between the trimmed V and J ends, which lost 6 bases and 7 bases, there was a span of 19 bases. The CDR3 DNA sequence: TGTGCCAGTAGGGCTCCGGACCGGCCGGGGCAGCCCCAGCATTTT. This sequence encodes CASRAPDRPGQPQHF.

The rearrangement uses TRBV12-5 and TRBJ1-2; D call uncertain. The CDR3 is 14 residues long. Trimming cost V 1 base and J 4 bases, with 10 bases left between them. CDR1 is LGHNT and CDR2 is FRNRAP in the germline V gene. This CDR3 reads CASGLAAPLYGYTF. The CDR3 nucleotides read TGTGCTAGTGGTTTGGCCGCTCCCCTCTATGGCTACACCTTC.

This clone was observed once. The rearrangement joins TRBV24-1 to TRBJ2-1, with a possible D match to TRBD2 (5 bases). Germline V gene data show CDR1 as KGHDR and CDR2 as SFDVKD. V gave up 3 bases and J gave up 5 bases, with 13 bases separating them. The CDR3 extends over 15 amino acids. The CDR3 DNA follows: TGTGCCACCAGTGATGCGGGTTTAAAAGACAATGAGCAGTTCTTC. Protein sequence: CATSDAGLKDNEQFF.

The chain employs TRBV5-4 and TRBJ2-5, with 16 bases lining up with TRBD2. The CDR3 is made up of 18 amino acids. Germline CDR1 and CDR2: SGHNT and YYREEE (reference sequence). The J segment lost 3 bases and the V segment lost 5 bases, leaving 10 bases of the junction unmatched. CDR3 in amino acids: CASREWGLAGGPKETQYF. For the CDR3, the DNA is TGTGCCAGCAGGGAGTGGGGACTAGCGGGAGGGCCGAAAGAGACCCAGTACTTC. The whole variable domain, remainder taken from reference TRBV5-4 and TRBJ2-5, is ETGVTQSPTHLIKTRGQQVTLRCSSQSGHNTVSWYQQALGQGPQFIFQYYREEENGRGNFPPRFSGLQFPNYSSELNVNALELDDSALYLCASREWGLAGGPKETQYFGPGTRLLVL.

V usage is TRBV24-1 and J usage is TRBJ1-3; TRBD1 agrees at 7 bases. Trimming cost V 4 bases and J 4 bases; bases outside gene matches: 3. There are 14 residues in the CDR3. Germline loops: CDR1 KGHDR, CDR2 SFDVKD. CDR3 sequence: CATSERDSGNTIYF. CDR3 DNA sequence: TGTGCCACCAGTGAGAGGGACAGCGGAAACACCATATATTTT.

The chain couples TRBV7-2 to TRBJ1-3; weak D call: TRBD1 (5 bases). CDR1 and CDR2 (germline): SGHTA, FQGNSA. This CDR3 has 13 residues. Trimming stripped 5 bases from V and 8 bases from J, with 13 bases between. The CDR3 DNA is TGTGCCAGCAGCCCAGGGCCCCGGGACACCATATATTTT. Residues: CASSPGPRDTIYF. Full variable domain (rest looked up from reference TRBV7-2 and TRBJ1-3): GAGVSQSPSNKVTEKGKDVELRCDPISGHTALYWYRQSLGQGLEFLIYFQGNSAPDKSGLPSDRFSAERTGGSVSTLTIQRTQQEDSAVYLCASSPGPRDTIYFGEGSWLTVV.

The chain recombines TRBV6-2 or TRBV6-3 with TRBJ1-5; 7 bases match TRBD1. Germline V gene lookup returns CDR1 MNHEY and CDR2 SVGEGT. V lost 5 bases, J lost 6 bases, and 10 bases stayed unmatched. The CDR3 loop spans 15 amino acids. The CDR3 region has the DNA TGTGCCAGCAGTCCCTGGGGCGGGACAGCTCAGCCCCAGCATTTT. The encoded protein is CASSPWGGTAQPQHF.

The rearrangement uses TRBV6-5 and TRBJ2-1; TRBD1 is a possible D gene (7 bases). CDR1 and CDR2 (germline): MNHEY, SVGAGI. V lost 4 bases to trimming and J lost 3 bases, with 13 bases between them. This CDR3 is 15 amino acids long. In nucleotides, the CDR3 is TGTGCCAGCAGTTCGCGGGACAGAAACTACAATGAGCAGTTCTTC. Residues: CASSSRDRNYNEQFF.

The chain has TRBV6-6 and TRBJ2-3, with D unresolved. There are 11 residues in the CDR3. The ends were cut back, 7 bases at V and 4 bases at J, with 6 bases in the middle. From germline, CDR1 is MNHNY and CDR2 SVGAGI (reference sequence). This CDR3 is CASNLADTQYF. The DNA of the CDR3 is TGTGCCAGCAATCTAGCAGATACGCAGTATTTT.